This TCR beta chain appears in the sequencing data of a study of T cell repertoires in cytomegalovirus infection. Whole-study results and caveats: The ex vivo response was dominated by HLA-C-restricted CMV-specific TCR beta clonotypes. The cumulative frequency of public TCR beta families identified carriers of CMV plus the relevant HLA.

TCRdb re-called the reads through MiXCR, storing one row per CDR3 protein. The table records about 200,000 distinct CDR3 sequences, 8.5% to 10% of them present only once. Germline CDR1 is LNHDA and CDR2 is SQIVND (reference sequence). This CDR3 has 13 amino acids. V lost 3 bases, J lost 6 bases, and 9 bases lay in between. This clonotype has a count of ten or more. What it binds is not known. The V call is TRBV19, the J call TRBJ2-1; no clear D gene. Input material: PBMCs. The TCR comes from a human donor in good health (CMV status not recorded). Some clones in this sample may be carry-over from other donors' samples. CDR3 coding DNA: TGTGCCAGTAGTATGGATGCATCCAATGAGCAGTTCTTC. Translating gives CASSMDASNEQFF.